The source of this T cell receptor beta chain is a study of T cells in women clearing cervical HPV infection. Background on the study: Case blood was drawn when the lesion was first found; control blood after infection became undetectable.

Method: immunoSEQ multiplex PCR; TCRdb's copy keeps in-frame clones and lacks some. The ten most abundant clones cover around 17% of a sample with around 30,000 clones. As to this clone: Read data end 3 residues before the CDR3 end; the end is taken from the germline J gene.

V was trimmed by 1 base and J by 3 bases, leaving 10 bases between them. The CDR3 sequence is 14 residues long. CDR1 and CDR2 (germline): SGHRS, YFSETQ. Sequencing used blood buffy coat. The receptor's source is a woman between 18 and 75 years old with a cervical HPV16 infection that either progressed to CIN3+ or cleared (not recorded which). The rearrangement uses TRBV5-1 and TRBJ1-1; the D gene is possibly TRBD1 (6 bases). The covered CDR3 bases are TGCGCCAGCAGCTTGCAAGCAGGGGACACTGAA. Encoded protein: CASSLQAGDTE. The whole CDR3 is CASSLQAGDTEAFF.